These 19 T cell receptor beta chains were sequenced from one sample in a study of neoadjuvant anti-PD-1 for oral cavity cancer. Stated time point: after neoadjuvant nivolumab, at surgical resection. Only in-frame clones appear in the TCRdb table, and some are missing; sequencing was by immunoSEQ multiplex PCR. Found here are 63,000 or so clones, roughly nine tenths of them singletons; the top ten hold around 2.8%. The sample consisted of PBMCs, taken after nivolumab (anti-PD-1) treatment. All receptors come from a person between 40 and 79 years old with oral cavity squamous cell carcinoma.

Only a few counts were recorded for this clone. The chain couples TRBV7-9 to TRBJ2-7; 7 bases are a match to TRBD2. V lost 5 bases, J lost 6 bases, and 19 bases stayed unmatched. Germline CDR1 is SEHNR and CDR2 is FQNEAQ (reference sequence). The CDR3 runs to 17 residues. The CDR3 protein is CASSPPRLRGSMGEQYF. The DNA for the CDR3 is TGTGCCAGCAGCCCCCCTAGGTTACGCGGGAGTATGGGCGAGCAGTACTTC.

This clone has only one observation. The CDR3 DNA is TGTGCCAGCAGTGAACTTGGGCCGTTCAACTATGGCTACACCTTC. This sequence encodes CASSELGPFNYGYTF. The J gene is TRBJ1-2, the V gene TRBV6-1; no clear D. CDR1 is MNHNS and CDR2 is SASEGT in the germline V gene. Trimming took off 2 bases at V and 2 bases at J, with 12 bases between the two ends. The length of the CDR3 is 15 residues.

J is TRBJ1-6 and V is TRBV5-6, with D unclear. The V gene lost 0 bases and the J gene lost 0 bases, with 10 bases spanning the gap. This CDR3 is built from 17 residues. Germline V CDR1 and CDR2: SGHDT, YYEEEE. The CDR3 spells CASSLGLGHSYNSPLHF. CDR3 sequence (DNA): TGTGCCAGCAGCTTGGGGTTAGGGCACTCCTATAATTCACCCCTCCACTTT.

The gene calls are TRBV5-4 and TRBJ1-4; D unresolved. This CDR3 is 14 amino acids long. V was pared by 3 bases and J by 5 bases, with 11 bases between. Germline lookup yields CDR1 SGHNT and CDR2 YYREEE (reference sequence). CDR3: CASSSSGRNEKLFF. The DNA of the CDR3 is TGTGCCAGCAGCTCCTCCGGGCGGAATGAAAAACTGTTTTTT.

J is TRBJ2-3 and V is TRBV4-1; D remains unclear. CDR3 size: 16 residues. The germline V gene encodes CDR1 MGHRA and CDR2 YSYEKL. V lost 0 bases, J lost 0 bases, and 10 bases lay in between. CDR3 nucleotides: TGCGCCAGCAGCCAAGAGTCTAGTCGGAGCACAGATACGCAGTATTTT. Translation gives CASSQESSRSTDTQYF.

The chain has TRBV30 and TRBJ2-2; possibly TRBD1 or TRBD2 for D (5 bases each). CDR1 is GTSNPN and CDR2 is SVGIG in the germline V gene (reference sequence). The CDR3 spans 16 residues. The V end lost 1 base, the J end lost 1 base, and 13 bases lay between the germline ends. The CDR3 loop reads CAWSEVWGRNTGELFF. CDR3 sequence (DNA): TGTGCCTGGAGTGAAGTTTGGGGACGGAACACCGGGGAGCTGTTTTTT.

This rearrangement joins TRBV11-2 to TRBJ2-4; 8 bases are shared with TRBD2. Trimming removed 4 bases from V and 7 bases from J; junction bases left unmatched: 6. CDR3 length: 14 residues. Germline CDR1 SGHAT, CDR2 FQNNGV. CDR3 sequence reads: CASSSPGGRNIQYF. CDR3 in DNA: TGTGCCAGCAGCTCCCCGGGAGGGCGGAACATTCAGTACTTC.

This clone occurred a few times. The chain has TRBV9 and TRBJ2-3; the D is unclear. The V end lost 0 bases, the J end lost 1 base, and 9 bases lay between the germline ends. Germline CDR1 reads SGDLS; CDR2 reads YYNGEE. The CDR3 covers 15 residues. The CDR3 region has the DNA TGTGCCAGCAGCGTAGGGGTAAGCGGCACAGATACGCAGTATTTT. Protein product: CASSVGVSGTDTQYF.

On this clone itself: The junction departs from the called germline gene at one end, perhaps through a read error. The rearrangement uses TRBV5-1 and TRBJ1-3; perhaps TRBD1 as D (5 bases). The CDR3 has 16 residues. Germline CDR1 is SGHRS and CDR2 is YFSETQ. The CDR3 spells CASRLGPGPDSYTIYF. DNA of the CDR3: TGCGCCAGCAGATTGGGGCCAGGTCCTGACTCATACACCATATATTTT. Filled out from reference TRBV5-1 and TRBJ1-3, the complete variable domain reads KAGVTQTPRYLIKTRGQQVTLSCSPISGHRSVSWYQQTPGQGLQFLFEYFSETQRNKGNFPGRFSGRQFSNSRSEMNVSTLELGDSALYLCASRLGPGPDSYTIYFGEGSWLTVV.

The chain couples TRBV7-9 to TRBJ2-7; D may be TRBD2 (6 bases). V was cut by 6 bases and J by 0 bases, with 15 bases left in between. The V gene's germline CDR1 is SEHNR and CDR2 FQNEAQ (reference sequence). The CDR3 has 15 amino acids. In DNA, the CDR3 is TGTGCCAGCAGGGGGAGGCGGGACTTCTCCTACGAGCAGTACTTC. Amino acids: CASRGRRDFSYEQYF.

The chain joins TRBV5-6 to TRBJ2-7; D uncertain. This CDR3 has 14 residues. Germline lookup yields CDR1 SGHDT and CDR2 YYEEEE. V was clipped by 2 bases and J by 6 bases, with 15 bases between them. DNA for the CDR3: TGTGCCAGCAGCTTTTTTGACCGAGAGGCCGAGCAGTACTTC. Residues: CASSFFDREAEQYF.

This chain connects TRBV28 to TRBJ2-6, with D possibly being TRBD1 (6 bases). Per germline, CDR1 MDHEN and CDR2 SYDVKM. Trimming pared 3 bases from V and 0 bases from J, leaving 12 bases between. The CDR3 is made up of 17 amino acids. CDR3 in amino acids: CASSLDSLSSGANVLTF. Here the CDR3 DNA reads TGTGCCAGCAGTTTGGACAGCCTGAGCTCTGGGGCCAACGTCCTGACTTTC.

The chain recombines TRBV28 with TRBJ2-7; no clear D gene. This CDR3 is 14 amino acids long. V shed 6 bases and J shed 2 bases, with 14 bases lying between them. Looked up from germline, CDR1 is MDHEN and CDR2 is SYDVKM. DNA of the CDR3: TGTGCCAGCAGCACATCAACCCGGACCTACGAGCAGTACTTC. Translated, it gives CASSTSTRTYEQYF.

This chain connects TRBV7-9 to TRBJ1-3; tentatively, D is TRBD1 (6 bases). CDR1 is SEHNR and CDR2 is FQNEAQ in the germline V gene (reference sequence). The V end was cut by 4 bases, the J end by 0 bases, with 10 bases between. CDR3 length equals 15 residues. The DNA of the CDR3 is TGTGCCAGCAGCTCTACAGGGAGCTCTGGAAACACCATATATTTT. As protein: CASSSTGSSGNTIYF.

This clone was found a few times. The chain combines TRBV5-1 with TRBJ1-1, with D hard to call. With 6 bases removed from V and 0 bases from J, the gap between germline ends came to 12 bases. The CDR3 loop spans 14 amino acids. Germline V gene data show CDR1 as SGHRS and CDR2 as YFSETQ. Written as DNA, the CDR3 is TGCGCCAGCACCGGCAGCGGGATGAACACTGAAGCTTTCTTT. This codes for CASTGSGMNTEAFF.

V and J are TRBV6-1 and TRBJ1-4; D gene uncertain. The CDR3 is 15 amino acids. Per germline, CDR1 MNHNS and CDR2 SASEGT. Trimming removed 1 base from V and 4 bases from J, with 10 bases in between. The CDR3 nucleotides are TGTGCCAGCAGTGAAGTGGTTGGCGGTAATGAAAAACTGTTTTTT. Protein sequence: CASSEVVGGNEKLFF.

V usage is TRBV2 and J usage is TRBJ1-1; D might be TRBD1 (5 bases). Trimming pared 6 bases from V and 0 bases from J, leaving 11 bases between. From germline, CDR1 is SNHLY and CDR2 FYNNEI. The CDR3 extends over 14 amino acids. DNA for the CDR3: TGTGCCAGCAGACCCAGGGTTATGAACACTGAAGCTTTCTTT. Its protein product is CASRPRVMNTEAFF.

The chain employs TRBV5-1 and TRBJ1-2; D call uncertain. The ends were cut back, 1 base at V and 6 bases at J, with 7 bases in the middle. This CDR3 comprises 12 residues. Per germline, CDR1 SGHRS and CDR2 YFSETQ. The CDR3 protein is CASSLTADGYTF. CDR3 bases: TGCGCCAGCAGCTTGACAGCGGATGGCTACACCTTC. The complete variable domain, with remaining parts taken from reference TRBV5-1 and TRBJ1-2, reads KAGVTQTPRYLIKTRGQQVTLSCSPISGHRSVSWYQQTPGQGLQFLFEYFSETQRNKGNFPGRFSGRQFSNSRSEMNVSTLELGDSALYLCASSLTADGYTFGSGTRLTVV.

The rearrangement links TRBV19 to TRBJ1-2, with D possibly TRBD1 on 5 matching bases. Trimming shortened V by 4 bases and J by 2 bases, and 32 bases separated the two germline ends. Germline CDR1 LNHDA, CDR2 SQIVND (reference sequence). This CDR3 has 21 residues. CDR3 region: CASSTIGIRDGRPQLNYGYTF. CDR3 nucleotides: TGTGCCAGTAGTACGATAGGGATCCGGGACGGCAGACCCCAATTGAACTATGGCTACACCTTC.